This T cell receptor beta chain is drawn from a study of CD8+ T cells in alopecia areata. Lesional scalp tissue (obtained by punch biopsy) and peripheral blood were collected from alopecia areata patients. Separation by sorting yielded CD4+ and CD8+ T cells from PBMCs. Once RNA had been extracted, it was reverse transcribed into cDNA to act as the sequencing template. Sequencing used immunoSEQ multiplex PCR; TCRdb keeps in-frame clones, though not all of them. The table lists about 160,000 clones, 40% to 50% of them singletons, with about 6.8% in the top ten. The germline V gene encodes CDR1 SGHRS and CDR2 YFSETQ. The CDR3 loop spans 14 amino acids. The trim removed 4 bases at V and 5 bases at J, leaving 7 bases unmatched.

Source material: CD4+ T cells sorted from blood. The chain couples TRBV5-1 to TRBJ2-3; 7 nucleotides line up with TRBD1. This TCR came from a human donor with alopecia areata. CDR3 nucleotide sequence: TGCGCCAGCAGCATCGACAGGGTTGTAGATACGCAGTATTTT. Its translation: CASSIDRVVDTQYF.